The T cell receptor beta chain described here comes from a study of blood T cells in healthy people across ages. The CDR3 extends over 15 amino acids. Germline CDR1 SGHTA, CDR2 FQGNSA. J gave up 4 bases and V 3 bases, and 3 bases lay outside the gene matches. Primed by a sample-barcoded 5' primer and a J-beta primer mix, a second PCR proceeded for 7 to 11 cycles. TCRdb analysed the 5' RACE reads with MiXCR anew, one entry per CDR3 protein. The sample shows about 800,000 distinct CDR3 sequences, about three fifths of them seen only once. V and J are TRBV7-2 and TRBJ2-3; 11 nucleotides align to TRBD2. The clonotype was recovered from a man in his thirties or forties in good health. Sequenced: blood. The CDR3 DNA is TGTGCCAGCAGCTTTACTAGCGGGAGCGCAGATACGCAGTATTTT. This encodes CASSFTSGSADTQYF.